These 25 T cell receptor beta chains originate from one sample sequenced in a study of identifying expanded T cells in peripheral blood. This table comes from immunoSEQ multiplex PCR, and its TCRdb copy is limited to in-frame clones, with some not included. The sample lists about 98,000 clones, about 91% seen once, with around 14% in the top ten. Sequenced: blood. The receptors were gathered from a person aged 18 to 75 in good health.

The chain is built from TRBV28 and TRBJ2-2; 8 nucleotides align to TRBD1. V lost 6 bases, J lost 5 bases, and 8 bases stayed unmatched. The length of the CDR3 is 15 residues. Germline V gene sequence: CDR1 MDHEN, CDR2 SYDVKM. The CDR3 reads CASRPRGPETGELFF. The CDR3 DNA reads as TGTGCCAGCAGGCCCAGGGGGCCTGAGACCGGGGAGCTGTTTTTT.

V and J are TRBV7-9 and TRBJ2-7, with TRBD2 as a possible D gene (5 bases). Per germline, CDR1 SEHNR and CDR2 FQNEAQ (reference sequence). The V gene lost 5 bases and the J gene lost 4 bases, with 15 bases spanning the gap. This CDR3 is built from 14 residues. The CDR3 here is CASSPTTGKYEQYF. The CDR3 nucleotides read TGTGCCAGCAGCCCGACCACGGGGAAGTACGAGCAGTACTTC.

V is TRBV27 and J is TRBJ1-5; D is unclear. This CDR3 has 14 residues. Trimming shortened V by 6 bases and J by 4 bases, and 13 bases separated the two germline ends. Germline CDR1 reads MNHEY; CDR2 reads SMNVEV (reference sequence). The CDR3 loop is CASSDVQYNQPQHF. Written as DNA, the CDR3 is TGTGCCAGCAGCGACGTCCAATATAATCAGCCCCAGCATTTT.

The CDR3 DNA reads as TGTGCCAGCAGCGGTCCGACGGGAGGCGCCAACTACGAGCAGTACTTC. Its translation is CASSGPTGGANYEQYF. This chain links TRBV21-1 with TRBJ2-7; the listed D gene, TRBD2, was not tested against the DNA. TRBV21-1 is a recognized pseudogene. This CDR3 region has 16 residues.

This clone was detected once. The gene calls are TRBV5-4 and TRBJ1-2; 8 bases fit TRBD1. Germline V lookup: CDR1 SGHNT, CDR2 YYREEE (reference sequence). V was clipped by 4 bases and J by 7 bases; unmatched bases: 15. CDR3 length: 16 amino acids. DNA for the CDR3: TGTGCCAGCAGCCCACCCCTCAGGGGGCGTTCAGGTGGCTACACCTTC. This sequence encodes CASSPPLRGRSGGYTF.

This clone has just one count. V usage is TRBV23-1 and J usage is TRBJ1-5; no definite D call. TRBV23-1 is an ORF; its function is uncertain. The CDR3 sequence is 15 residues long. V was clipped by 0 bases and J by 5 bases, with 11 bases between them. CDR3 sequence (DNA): TGCGCCAGCAGTCAATCGGGCAGTAAGCATCAGCCCCAGCATTTT. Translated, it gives CASSQSGSKHQPQHF.

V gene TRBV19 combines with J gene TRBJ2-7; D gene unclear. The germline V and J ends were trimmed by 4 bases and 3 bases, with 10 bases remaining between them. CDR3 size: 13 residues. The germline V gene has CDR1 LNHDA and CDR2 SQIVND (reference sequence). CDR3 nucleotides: TGTGCCAGTAGTACCGGACCAATCTACGAGCAGTACTTC. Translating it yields CASSTGPIYEQYF.

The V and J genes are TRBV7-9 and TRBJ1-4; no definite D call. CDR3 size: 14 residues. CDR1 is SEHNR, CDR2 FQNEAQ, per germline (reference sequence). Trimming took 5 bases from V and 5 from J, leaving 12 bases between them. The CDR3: CASSITGYNEKLFF. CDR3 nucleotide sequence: TGTGCCAGCAGCATAACGGGTTACAATGAAAAACTGTTTTTT.

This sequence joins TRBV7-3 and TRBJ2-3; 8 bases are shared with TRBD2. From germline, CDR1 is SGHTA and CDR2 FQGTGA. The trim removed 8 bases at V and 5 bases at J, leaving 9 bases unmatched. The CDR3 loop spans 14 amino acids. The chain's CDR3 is CASASAGGLDTQYF. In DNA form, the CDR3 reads TGTGCCAGCGCCTCCGCGGGGGGTTTAGATACGCAGTATTTT.

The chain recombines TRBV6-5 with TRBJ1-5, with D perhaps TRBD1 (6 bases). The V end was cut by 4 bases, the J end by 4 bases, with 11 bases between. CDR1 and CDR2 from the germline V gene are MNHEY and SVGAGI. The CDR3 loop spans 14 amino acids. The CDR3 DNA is TGTGCCAGCAGTTCGCCGGGACAAAATCAGCCCCAGCATTTT. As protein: CASSSPGQNQPQHF.

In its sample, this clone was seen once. CDR3 loop: CASSPGTSSTDTQYF. CDR3 DNA sequence: TGTGCCAGCAGTCCCGGGACTAGTTCCACAGATACGCAGTATTTT. The V gene is TRBV7-3, the J gene TRBJ2-3, with 8 bases identical to TRBD2. CDR3 size: 15 residues. Unmatched junction bases numbered 7, after V lost 6 bases and J lost 2 bases. The germline gives CDR1 SGHTA, CDR2 FQGTGA.

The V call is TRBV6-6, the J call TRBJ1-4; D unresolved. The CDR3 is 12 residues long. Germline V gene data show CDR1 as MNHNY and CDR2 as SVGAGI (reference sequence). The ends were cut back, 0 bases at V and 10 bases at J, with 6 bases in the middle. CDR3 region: CASSYSTAKLFF. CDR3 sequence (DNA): TGTGCCAGCAGTTACTCCACGGCAAAACTGTTTTTT.

CDR3 protein: CSVVPNDYGYTF. CDR3 sequence (DNA): TGCAGCGTTGTTCCCAACGACTATGGCTACACCTTC. This rearrangement joins TRBV29-1 to TRBJ1-2; D uncertain. The germline CDR1 and CDR2 sequences are SQVTM and ANQGSEA. V was trimmed by 4 bases and J by 3 bases, leaving 9 bases between them. CDR3 size: 12 residues.

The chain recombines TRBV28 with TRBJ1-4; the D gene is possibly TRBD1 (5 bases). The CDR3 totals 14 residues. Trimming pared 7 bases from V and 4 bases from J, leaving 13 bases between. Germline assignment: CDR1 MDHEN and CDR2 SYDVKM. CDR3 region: CASTRGTLNEKLFF. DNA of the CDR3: TGTGCCAGCACCCGGGGGACCCTTAATGAAAAACTGTTTTTT.

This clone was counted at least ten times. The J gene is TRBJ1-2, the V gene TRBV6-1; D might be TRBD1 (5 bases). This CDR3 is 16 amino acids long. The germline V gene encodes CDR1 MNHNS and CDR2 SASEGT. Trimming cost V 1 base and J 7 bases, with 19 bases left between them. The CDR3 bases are TGTGCCAGCAGTGAAGGGGTAGGGCAGGGTAGGTCTGGCTACACCTTC. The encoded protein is CASSEGVGQGRSGYTF.

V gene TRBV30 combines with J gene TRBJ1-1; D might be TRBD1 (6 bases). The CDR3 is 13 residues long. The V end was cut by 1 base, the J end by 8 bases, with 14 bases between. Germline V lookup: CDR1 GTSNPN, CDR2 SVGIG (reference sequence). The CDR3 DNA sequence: TGTGCCTGGAGTGAGAGGACAGTCTGGGAAGCTTTCTTT. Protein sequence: CAWSERTVWEAFF.

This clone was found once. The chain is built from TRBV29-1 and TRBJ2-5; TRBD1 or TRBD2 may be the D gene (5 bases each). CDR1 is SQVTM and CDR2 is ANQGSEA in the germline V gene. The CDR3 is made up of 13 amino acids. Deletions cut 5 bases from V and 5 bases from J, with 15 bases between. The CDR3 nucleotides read TGCAGCGTTTCGGGGCTTAGTTTGGAGACCCAGTACTTC. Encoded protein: CSVSGLSLETQYF.

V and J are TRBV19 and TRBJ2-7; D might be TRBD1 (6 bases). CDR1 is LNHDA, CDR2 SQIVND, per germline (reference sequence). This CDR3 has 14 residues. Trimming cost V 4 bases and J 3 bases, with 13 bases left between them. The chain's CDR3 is CASSKQGKDYEQYF. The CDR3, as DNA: TGTGCCAGTAGTAAACAGGGAAAGGACTACGAGCAGTACTTC.

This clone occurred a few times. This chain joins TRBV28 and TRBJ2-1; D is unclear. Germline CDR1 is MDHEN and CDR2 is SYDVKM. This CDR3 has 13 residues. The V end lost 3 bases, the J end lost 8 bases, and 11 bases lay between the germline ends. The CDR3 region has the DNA TGTGCCAGCAGTTTCCGAAATAGTCATGAGCAGTTCTTC. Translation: CASSFRNSHEQFF.

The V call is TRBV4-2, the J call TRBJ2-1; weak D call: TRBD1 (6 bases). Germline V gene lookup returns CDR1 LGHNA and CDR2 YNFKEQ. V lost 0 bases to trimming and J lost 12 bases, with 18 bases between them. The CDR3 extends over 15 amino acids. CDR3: CASSQDWQGTGAQFF. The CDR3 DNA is TGTGCCAGCAGCCAAGATTGGCAGGGGACCGGTGCGCAGTTCTTC.

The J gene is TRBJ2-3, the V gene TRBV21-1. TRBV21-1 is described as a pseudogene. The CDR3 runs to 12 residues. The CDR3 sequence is CASTLIGDTQYF. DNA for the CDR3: TGTGCCAGCACCTTGATAGGAGATACGCAGTATTTT.

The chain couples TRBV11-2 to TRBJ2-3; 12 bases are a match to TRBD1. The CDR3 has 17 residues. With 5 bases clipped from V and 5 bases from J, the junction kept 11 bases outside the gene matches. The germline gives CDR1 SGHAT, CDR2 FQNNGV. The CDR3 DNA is TGTGCCAGCAGCCCAGGTTGGGGACAGGGGGCAAAAGATACGCAGTATTTT. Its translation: CASSPGWGQGAKDTQYF.

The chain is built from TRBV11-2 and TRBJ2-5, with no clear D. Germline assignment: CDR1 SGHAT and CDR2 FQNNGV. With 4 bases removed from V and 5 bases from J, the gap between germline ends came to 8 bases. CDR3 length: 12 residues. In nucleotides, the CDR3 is TGTGCCAGCAGCTCCGTGAGCGAGACCCAGTACTTC. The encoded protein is CASSSVSETQYF.

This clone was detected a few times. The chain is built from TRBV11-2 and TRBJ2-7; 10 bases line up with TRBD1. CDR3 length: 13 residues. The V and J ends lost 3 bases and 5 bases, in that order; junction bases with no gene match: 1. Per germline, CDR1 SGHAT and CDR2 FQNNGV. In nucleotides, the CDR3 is TGTGCCAGCAGCTTGACAGGGGGCGACGAGCAGTACTTC. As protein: CASSLTGGDEQYF.

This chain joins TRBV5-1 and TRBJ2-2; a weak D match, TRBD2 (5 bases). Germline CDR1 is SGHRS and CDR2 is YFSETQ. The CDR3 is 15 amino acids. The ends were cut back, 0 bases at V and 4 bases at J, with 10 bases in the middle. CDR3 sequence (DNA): TGCGCCAGCAGCTTGGCTGGAGGCGCCACCGGGGAGCTGTTTTTT. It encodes CASSLAGGATGELFF. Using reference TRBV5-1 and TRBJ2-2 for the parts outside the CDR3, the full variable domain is KAGVTQTPRYLIKTRGQQVTLSCSPISGHRSVSWYQQTPGQGLQFLFEYFSETQRNKGNFPGRFSGRQFSNSRSEMNVSTLELGDSALYLCASSLAGGATGELFFGEGSRLTVL.